This T cell receptor beta chain was retrieved from a study of shared clonotypes between healthy human individuals. The authors' processing: Owing to the provision of junction-only sequences devoid of quality scores by immunoSEQ, filtering differed. The assay was immunoSEQ multiplex PCR, and TCRdb's table has in-frame clones only and misses some. V, J and clone size are those of that table, while D and trimming were read from the DNA. This table holds about 99,000 clones, roughly 45% found once. Study conclusions and caveats: The sole specimen, blood, was sampled, and tissue repertoires likely differ. The diversity represented, both genetic and in exposure history, was limited by few donors.

The CDR3 contains 15 residues. Deletions cut 5 bases from V and 4 bases from J, with 12 bases between. To note about this clone: Its target is unknown.

The sample consisted of PBMCs. The sequence was collected from a woman aged 40 to 55 in good health. Some clones in this sample may be carry-over from other donors' samples. This chain connects TRBV7-1 to TRBJ2-6; the D gene is possibly TRBD2 (6 bases). Being an ORF, TRBV7-1 has a function that is uncertain. DNA for the CDR3: TGTGCCAGCAGCAACCGGGACTTGGGGGCCAACGTCCTGACTTTC. This gives the protein CASSNRDLGANVLTF.